The subject of this entry is one T cell receptor (beta chain). The data are from a study of blood T cell repertoires in COVID-19. The repertoire was sequenced with immunoSEQ multiplex PCR; TCRdb's copy has only in-frame clones and lacks some. Of about 140,000 clones listed, about 90% are singletons. Participants came from fewer than 25 US areas, aged about 18 to 100 years. Assignment of participants to cohorts was predicated upon participant-reported clinical history. Two negative PCRs, clearance, or symptom resolution were required of recovered Cohort 3 donors. The trim removed 4 bases at V and 2 bases at J, leaving 8 bases unmatched. CDR1 LGHDT and CDR2 YNNKEL come from the germline V gene (reference sequence). This CDR3 region has 17 residues.

The sequencing sample was made of PBMCs or T cells enriched from blood (not recorded which). The chain links TRBV3-1 (or the pseudogene TRBV3-2) to TRBJ2-1; TRBD2 matches at 10 bases. This TCR was sampled from a man aged 55-75 years who had recovered from COVID-19. CDR3 amino acids: CASSPRPGLATYNEQFF. The CDR3 DNA reads TGTGCCAGCAGCCCCAGGCCGGGACTAGCGACCTACAATGAGCAGTTCTTC.